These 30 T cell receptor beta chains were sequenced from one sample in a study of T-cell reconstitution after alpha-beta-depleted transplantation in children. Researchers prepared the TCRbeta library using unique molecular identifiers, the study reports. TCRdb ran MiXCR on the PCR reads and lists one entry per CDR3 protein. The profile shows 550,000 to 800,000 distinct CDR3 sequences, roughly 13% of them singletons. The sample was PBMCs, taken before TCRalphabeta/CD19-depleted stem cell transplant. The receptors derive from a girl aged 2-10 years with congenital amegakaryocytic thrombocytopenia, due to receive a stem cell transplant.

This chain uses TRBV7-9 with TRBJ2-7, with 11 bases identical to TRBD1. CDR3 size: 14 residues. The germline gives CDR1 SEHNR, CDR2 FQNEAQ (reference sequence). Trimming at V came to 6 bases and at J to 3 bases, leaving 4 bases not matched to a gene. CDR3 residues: CASRSGTGGYEQYF. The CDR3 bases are TGTGCCAGCAGATCCGGGACAGGGGGCTACGAGCAGTACTTC.

The CDR3 nucleotides read TGTGCCAGTAGTACAGGTTACAGGGCCTACAATGAGCAGTTCTTC. Translation: CASSTGYRAYNEQFF. The chain uses TRBV19 and TRBJ2-1, with D maybe TRBD1 (6 bases). The V end was cut by 4 bases, the J end by 2 bases, with 12 bases between. This CDR3 has 15 residues. CDR1 is LNHDA and CDR2 is SQIVND in the germline V gene (reference sequence). Drawing the rest from reference TRBV19 and TRBJ2-1, the complete variable domain is DGGITQSPKYLFRKEGQNVTLSCEQNLNHDAMYWYRQDPGQGLRLIYYSQIVNDFQKGDIAEGYSVSREKKESFPLTVTSAQKNPTAFYLCASSTGYRAYNEQFFGPGTRLTVL.

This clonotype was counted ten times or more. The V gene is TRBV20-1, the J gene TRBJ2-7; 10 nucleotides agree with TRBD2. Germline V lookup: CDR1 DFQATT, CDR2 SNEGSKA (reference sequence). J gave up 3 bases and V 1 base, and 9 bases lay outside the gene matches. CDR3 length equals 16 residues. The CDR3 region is CSARAKTSGSYYEQYF. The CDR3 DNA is TGCAGTGCTAGAGCTAAGACTAGCGGGTCTTACTACGAGCAGTACTTC.

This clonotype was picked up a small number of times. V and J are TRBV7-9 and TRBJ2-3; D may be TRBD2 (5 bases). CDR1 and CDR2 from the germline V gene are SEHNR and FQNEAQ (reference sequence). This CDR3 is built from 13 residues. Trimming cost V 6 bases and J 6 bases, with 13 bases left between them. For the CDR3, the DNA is TGTGCCAGCAGTTATACCTCGGGGGATACGCAGTATTTT. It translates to CASSYTSGDTQYF.

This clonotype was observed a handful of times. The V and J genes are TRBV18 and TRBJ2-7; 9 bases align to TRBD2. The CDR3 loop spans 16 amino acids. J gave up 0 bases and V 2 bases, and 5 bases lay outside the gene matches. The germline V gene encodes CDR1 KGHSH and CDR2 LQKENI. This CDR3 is CASSPIASGISYEQYF. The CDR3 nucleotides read TGTGCCAGCTCACCAATTGCTAGCGGGATCTCCTACGAGCAGTACTTC.

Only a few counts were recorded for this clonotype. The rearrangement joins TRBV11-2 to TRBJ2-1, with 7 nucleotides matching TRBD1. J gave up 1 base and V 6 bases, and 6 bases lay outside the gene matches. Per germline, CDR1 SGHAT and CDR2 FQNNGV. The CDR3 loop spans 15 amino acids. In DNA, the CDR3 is TGTGCCAGCAGTTTACTACAGGGGTCCTACAATGAGCAGTTCTTC. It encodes CASSLLQGSYNEQFF.

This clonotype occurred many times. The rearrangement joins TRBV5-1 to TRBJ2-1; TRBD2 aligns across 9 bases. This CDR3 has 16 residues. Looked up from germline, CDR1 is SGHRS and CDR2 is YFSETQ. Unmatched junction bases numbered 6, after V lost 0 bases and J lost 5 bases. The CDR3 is CASSLELAGLHNEQFF. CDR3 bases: TGCGCCAGCAGCTTGGAGCTAGCGGGACTTCACAATGAGCAGTTCTTC.

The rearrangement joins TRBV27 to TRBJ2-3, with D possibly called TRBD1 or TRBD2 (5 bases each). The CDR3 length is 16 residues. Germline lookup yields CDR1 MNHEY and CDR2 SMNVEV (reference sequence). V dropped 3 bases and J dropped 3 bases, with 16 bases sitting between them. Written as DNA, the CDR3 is TGTGCCAGCAGTTTTCAGGCAGGCTGGGGGACAGATACGCAGTATTTT. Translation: CASSFQAGWGTDTQYF.

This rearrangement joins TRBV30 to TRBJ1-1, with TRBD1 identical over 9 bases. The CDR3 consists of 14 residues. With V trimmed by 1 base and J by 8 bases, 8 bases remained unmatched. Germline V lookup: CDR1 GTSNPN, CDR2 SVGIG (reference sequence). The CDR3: CAWSGDRVFSEAFF. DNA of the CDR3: TGTGCCTGGAGTGGGGACAGGGTGTTTTCGGAAGCTTTCTTT.

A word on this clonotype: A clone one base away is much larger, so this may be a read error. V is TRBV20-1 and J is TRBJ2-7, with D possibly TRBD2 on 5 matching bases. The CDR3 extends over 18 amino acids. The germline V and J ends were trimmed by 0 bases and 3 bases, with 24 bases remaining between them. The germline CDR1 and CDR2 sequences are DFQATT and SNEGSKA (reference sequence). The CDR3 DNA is TGCAGTGCTAGAGATTCAATTTCAGAGGGCGTCAGAGTCTACGAGCAGTACTTC. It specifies CSARDSISEGVRVYEQYF.

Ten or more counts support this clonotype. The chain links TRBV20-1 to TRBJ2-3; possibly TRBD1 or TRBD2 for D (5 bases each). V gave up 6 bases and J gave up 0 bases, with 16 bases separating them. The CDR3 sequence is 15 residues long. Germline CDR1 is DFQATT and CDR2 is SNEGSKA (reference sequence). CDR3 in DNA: TGCAGTGCCCAAGAGGGGCGCTTGAGCACAGATACGCAGTATTTT. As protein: CSAQEGRLSTDTQYF.

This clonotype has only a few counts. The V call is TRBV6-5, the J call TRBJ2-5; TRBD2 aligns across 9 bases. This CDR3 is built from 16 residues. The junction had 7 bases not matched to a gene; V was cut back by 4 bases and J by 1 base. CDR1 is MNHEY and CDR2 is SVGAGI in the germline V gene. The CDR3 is CASSFSPSGVQETQYF. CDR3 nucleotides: TGTGCCAGCAGTTTTAGCCCTAGCGGGGTCCAAGAGACCCAGTACTTC.

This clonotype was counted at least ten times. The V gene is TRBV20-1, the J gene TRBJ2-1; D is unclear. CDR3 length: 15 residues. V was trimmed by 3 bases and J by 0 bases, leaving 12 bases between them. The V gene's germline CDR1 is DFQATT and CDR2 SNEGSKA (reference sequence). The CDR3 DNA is TGCAGTGCTAGGCAGGATACTCACTCCTACAATGAGCAGTTCTTC. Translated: CSARQDTHSYNEQFF.

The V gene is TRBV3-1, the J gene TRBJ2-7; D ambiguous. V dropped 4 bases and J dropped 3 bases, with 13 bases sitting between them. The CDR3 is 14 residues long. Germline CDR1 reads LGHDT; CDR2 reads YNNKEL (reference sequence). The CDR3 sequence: CASSPGPNYYEQYF. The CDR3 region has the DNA TGTGCCAGCAGCCCAGGACCAAACTACTACGAGCAGTACTTC.

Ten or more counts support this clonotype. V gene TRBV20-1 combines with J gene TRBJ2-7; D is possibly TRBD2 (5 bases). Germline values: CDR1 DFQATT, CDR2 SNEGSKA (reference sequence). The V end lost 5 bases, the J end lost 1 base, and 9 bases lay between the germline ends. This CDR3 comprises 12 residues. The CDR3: CSAFRDSYEQYF. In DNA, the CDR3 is TGCAGTGCTTTCCGGGATTCCTACGAGCAGTACTTC.

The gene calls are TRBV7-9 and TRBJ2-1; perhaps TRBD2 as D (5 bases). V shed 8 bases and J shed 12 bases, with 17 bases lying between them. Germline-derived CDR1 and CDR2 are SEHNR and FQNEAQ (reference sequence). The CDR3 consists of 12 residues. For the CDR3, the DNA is TGTGCCAGCCGGCCAGCGGAGATGAGGCAGTTCTTC. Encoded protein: CASRPAEMRQFF.

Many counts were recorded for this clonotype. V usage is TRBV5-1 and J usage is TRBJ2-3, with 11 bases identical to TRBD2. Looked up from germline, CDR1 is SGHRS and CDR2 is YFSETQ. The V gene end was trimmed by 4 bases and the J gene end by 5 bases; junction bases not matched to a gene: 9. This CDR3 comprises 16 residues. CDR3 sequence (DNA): TGCGCCAGCAGCACACGACTAGCGGGAAATGTAGATACGCAGTATTTT. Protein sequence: CASSTRLAGNVDTQYF.

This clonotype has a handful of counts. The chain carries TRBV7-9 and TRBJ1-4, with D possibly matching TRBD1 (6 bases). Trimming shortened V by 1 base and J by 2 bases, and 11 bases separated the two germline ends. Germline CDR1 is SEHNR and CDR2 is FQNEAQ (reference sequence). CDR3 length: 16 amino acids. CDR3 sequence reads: CASSLEGTRTNEKLFF. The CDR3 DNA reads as TGTGCCAGCAGCTTAGAAGGGACACGGACTAATGAAAAACTGTTTTTT.

As DNA, the CDR3 is TGCAGTGCTGGGGGGATAGCGGGAGTTCCACACGAGCAGTACTTC. Encoded protein: CSAGGIAGVPHEQYF. This chain uses TRBV20-1 with TRBJ2-7; 9 nucleotides align to TRBD2. The CDR3 spans 15 residues. Germline assignment: CDR1 DFQATT and CDR2 SNEGSKA (reference sequence). V lost 5 bases, J lost 5 bases, and 13 bases stayed unmatched.

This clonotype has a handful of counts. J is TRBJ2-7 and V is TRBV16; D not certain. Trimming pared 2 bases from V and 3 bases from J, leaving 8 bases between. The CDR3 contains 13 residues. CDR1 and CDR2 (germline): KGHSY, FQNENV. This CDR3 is CASSQNTFYEQYF. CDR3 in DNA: TGTGCCAGCAGCCAAAATACGTTCTACGAGCAGTACTTC.

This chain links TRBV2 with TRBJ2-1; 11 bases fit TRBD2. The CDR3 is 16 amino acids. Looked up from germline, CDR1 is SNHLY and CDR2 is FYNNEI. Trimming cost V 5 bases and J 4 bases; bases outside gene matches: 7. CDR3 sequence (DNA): TGTGCCAGCAGTCGAGAGACTAGCGGGGTATACAATGAGCAGTTCTTC. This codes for CASSRETSGVYNEQFF.

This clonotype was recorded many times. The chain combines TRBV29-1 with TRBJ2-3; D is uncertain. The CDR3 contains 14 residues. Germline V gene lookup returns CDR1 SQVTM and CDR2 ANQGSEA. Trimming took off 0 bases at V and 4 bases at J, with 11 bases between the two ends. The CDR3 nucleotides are TGCAGCGTTGAAGATCGTGAAGGGTCAGATACGCAGTATTTT. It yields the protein CSVEDREGSDTQYF.

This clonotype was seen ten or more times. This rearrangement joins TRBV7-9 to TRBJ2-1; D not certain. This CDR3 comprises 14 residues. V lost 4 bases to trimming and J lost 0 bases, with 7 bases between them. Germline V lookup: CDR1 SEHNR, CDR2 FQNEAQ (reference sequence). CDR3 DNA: TGTGCCAGCAGCTCCACGGACTCCTACAATGAGCAGTTCTTC. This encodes CASSSTDSYNEQFF.

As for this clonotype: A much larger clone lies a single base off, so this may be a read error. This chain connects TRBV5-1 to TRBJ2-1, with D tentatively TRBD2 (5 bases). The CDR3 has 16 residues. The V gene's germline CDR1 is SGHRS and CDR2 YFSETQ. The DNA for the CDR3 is TGCGCCAGCAGCTTGGCGGGATCCCGCTCCTACAATGAGCTGTTCTTC. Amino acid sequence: CASSLAGSRSYNELFF.

CDR3 in DNA: TGCAGTGCTGCCAGCGGGAGGGCCCGGGATGAGCAGTTCTTC. The encoded protein is CSAASGRARDEQFF. The chain joins TRBV20-1 to TRBJ2-1, with 10 bases lining up with TRBD2. In germline, CDR1 is DFQATT, CDR2 SNEGSKA (reference sequence). There are 14 residues in the CDR3. The junction had 9 bases not matched to a gene; V was cut back by 5 bases and J by 8 bases.

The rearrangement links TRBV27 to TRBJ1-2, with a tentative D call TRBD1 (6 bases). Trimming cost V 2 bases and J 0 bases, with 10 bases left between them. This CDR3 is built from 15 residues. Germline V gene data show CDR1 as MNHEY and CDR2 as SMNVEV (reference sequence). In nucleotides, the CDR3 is TGTGCCAGCAGTTTAAGGACAGACCCTAACTATGGCTACACCTTC. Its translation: CASSLRTDPNYGYTF.

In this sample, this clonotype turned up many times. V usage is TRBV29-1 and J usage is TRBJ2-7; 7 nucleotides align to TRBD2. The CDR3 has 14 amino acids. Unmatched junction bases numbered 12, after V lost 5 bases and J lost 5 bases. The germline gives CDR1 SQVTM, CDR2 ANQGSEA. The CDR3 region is CSVQGLGTADEQYF. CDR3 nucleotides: TGCAGCGTTCAAGGACTAGGGACCGCTGACGAGCAGTACTTC.

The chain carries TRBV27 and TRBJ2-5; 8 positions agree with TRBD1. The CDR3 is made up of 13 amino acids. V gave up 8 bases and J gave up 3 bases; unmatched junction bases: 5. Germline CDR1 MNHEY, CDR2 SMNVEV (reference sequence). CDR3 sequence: CASGTGPKETQYF. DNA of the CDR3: TGTGCCAGCGGGACAGGTCCTAAAGAGACCCAGTACTTC.

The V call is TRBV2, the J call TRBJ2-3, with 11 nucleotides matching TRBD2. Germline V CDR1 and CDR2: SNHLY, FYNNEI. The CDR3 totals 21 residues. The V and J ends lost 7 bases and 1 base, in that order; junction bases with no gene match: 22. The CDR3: CASTYPGLADGGLVGTDTQYF. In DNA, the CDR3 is TGTGCCAGCACCTATCCGGGACTAGCGGATGGAGGGCTCGTCGGCACAGATACGCAGTATTTT.

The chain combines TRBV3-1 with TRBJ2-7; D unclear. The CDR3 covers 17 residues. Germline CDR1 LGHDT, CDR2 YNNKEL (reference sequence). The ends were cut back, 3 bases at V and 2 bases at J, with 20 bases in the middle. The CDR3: CASSHAPLYTSTYEQYF. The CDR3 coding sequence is TGTGCCAGCAGCCACGCGCCCCTCTACACGTCAACCTACGAGCAGTACTTC.